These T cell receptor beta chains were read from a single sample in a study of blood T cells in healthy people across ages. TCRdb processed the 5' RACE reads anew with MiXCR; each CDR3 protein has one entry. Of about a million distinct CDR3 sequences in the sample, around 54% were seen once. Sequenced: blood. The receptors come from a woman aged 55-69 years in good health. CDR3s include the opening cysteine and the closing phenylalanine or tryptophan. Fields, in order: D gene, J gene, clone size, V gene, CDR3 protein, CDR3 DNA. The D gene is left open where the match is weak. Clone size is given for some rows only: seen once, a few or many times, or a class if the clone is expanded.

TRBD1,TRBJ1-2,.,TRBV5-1,CASSLGQGGTYTF,TGCGCCAGCAGCCTAGGACAGGGTGGAACCTACACCTTC
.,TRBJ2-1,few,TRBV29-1,CSVGVRGFSSYNEQFF,TGCAGCGTGGGCGTCCGGGGGTTTAGCTCCTACAATGAGCAGTTCTTC
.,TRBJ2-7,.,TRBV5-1,CASSMQGYEQYF,TGCGCCAGCAGCATGCAGGGTTACGAGCAGTACTTC
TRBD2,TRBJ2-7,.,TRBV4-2,CASSQVASGLSYEQYF,TGTGCCAGCAGCCAAGTAGCTAGCGGCCTATCCTACGAGCAGTACTTC
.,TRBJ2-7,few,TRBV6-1,CASSEGGTEQYF,TGTGCCAGCAGTGAAGGGGGGACCGAGCAGTACTTC
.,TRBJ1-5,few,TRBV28,CASSLGAAHNQPQHF,TGTGCCAGCAGCCTCGGGGCTGCTCACAATCAGCCCCAGCATTTT
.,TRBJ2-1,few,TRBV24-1,CATSGGGAGSNEQFF,TGTGCCACCAGTGGCGGAGGGGCCGGGAGCAATGAGCAGTTCTTC
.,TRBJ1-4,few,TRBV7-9,CASSAQGTNEKLFF,TGTGCCAGCAGCGCACAGGGTACTAATGAAAAACTGTTTTTT
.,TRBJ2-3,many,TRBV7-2,CASSLGIGTDTQYF,TGTGCCAGCAGCCTAGGGATTGGCACAGATACGCAGTATTTT
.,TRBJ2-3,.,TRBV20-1,CSAQIIDTQYF,TGCAGTGCTCAGATTATAGATACGCAGTATTTT
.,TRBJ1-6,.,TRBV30,CAWSPTVDSPLHF,TGTGCCTGGAGTCCCACGGTGGACTCACCCCTCCACTTT
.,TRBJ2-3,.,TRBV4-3,CASSQDLRLESRGTQYF,TGCGCCAGCAGCCAAGATCTTCGCCTAGAGTCACGGGGTACGCAGTATTTT
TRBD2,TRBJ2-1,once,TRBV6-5,CASSTLAGGNNEQFF,TGTGCCAGCAGCACACTAGCGGGAGGTAACAATGAGCAGTTCTTT
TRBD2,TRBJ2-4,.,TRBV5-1,CASSPRSSGGRAKNIQYF,TGCGCCAGCAGCCCCAGGTCTAGCGGGGGTCGAGCCAAAAACATTCAGTACTTC
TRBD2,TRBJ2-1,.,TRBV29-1,CSVDQAGLVGNERFF,TGCAGCGTTGATCAGGCGGGACTAGTGGGTAATGAGCGGTTCTTC
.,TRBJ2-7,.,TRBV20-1,CSAREGRWTYEQYF,TGCAGTGCTAGAGAGGGACGTTGGACCTACGAGCAGTACTTC
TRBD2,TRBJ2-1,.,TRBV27,CASSTAQTSGRWDEQFF,TGTGCCAGCAGTACCGCCCAAACTAGCGGGAGGTGGGATGAGCAGTTCTTC
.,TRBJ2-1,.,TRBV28,CASKGPRSSYNEQFF,TGTGCCAGCAAGGGCCCTAGGAGCTCCTACAATGAGCAGTTCTTC
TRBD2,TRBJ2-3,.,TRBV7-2,CASRPGLAVYNTQYF,TGTGCCAGCAGGCCCGGACTAGCGGTATACAATACGCAGTATTTT
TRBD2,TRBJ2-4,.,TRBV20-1,CSARDSERGFGNIQYF,TGCAGTGCTAGAGATAGCGAGCGGGGATTCGGTAACATTCAGTACTTC
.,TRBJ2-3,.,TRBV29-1,CSVRFQQVSTDTQYF,TGCAGCGTCCGTTTCCAGCAGGTTAGCACAGATACGCAGTATTTT
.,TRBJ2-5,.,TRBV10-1,CASIQGGETQYF,TGCGCCAGCATTCAGGGTGGAGAGACCCAGTACTTC
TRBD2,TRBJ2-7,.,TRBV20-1,CSAWAGGSGEQYF,TGCAGTGCGTGGGCGGGAGGATCGGGCGAGCAGTACTTC
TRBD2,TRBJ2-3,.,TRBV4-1,CASSQFPGLAGVTDTQYF,TGCGCCAGCAGCCAATTCCCCGGACTAGCGGGAGTCACAGATACGCAGTATTTT
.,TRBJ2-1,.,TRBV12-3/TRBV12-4,CASGSSVGLASAEQFF,TGTGCCAGTGGTTCATCTGTGGGTTTAGCTAGTGCTGAGCAGTTCTTC
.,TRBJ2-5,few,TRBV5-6,CASSFPPQIGKTQYF,TGTGCCAGCAGTTTCCCCCCACAAATCGGAAAGACCCAGTACTTC
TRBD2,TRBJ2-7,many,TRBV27,CASSLTGGRADEQYF,TGTGCCAGCAGTTTAACCGGCGGGAGGGCCGACGAGCAGTACTTC
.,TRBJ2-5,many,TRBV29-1,CSVVRGQETQYF,TGCAGCGTTGTTCGGGGCCAAGAGACCCAGTACTTC
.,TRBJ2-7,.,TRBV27,CASSFRPGADEQYF,TGTGCCAGCAGTTTTAGGCCGGGGGCGGACGAGCAGTACTTC
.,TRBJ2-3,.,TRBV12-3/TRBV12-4,CACTAWATQYF,TGTGCCTGCACGGCGTGGGCTACGCAGTATTTT
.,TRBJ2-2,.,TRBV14,CASSQRRNTGELFF,TGTGCCAGCAGCCAACGCAGGAACACCGGGGAGCTGTTTTTT
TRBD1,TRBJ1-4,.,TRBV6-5,CASSYSARTGAREKLFF,TGTGCCAGCAGTTACTCTGCCCGGACAGGGGCAAGAGAAAAACTGTTTTTT
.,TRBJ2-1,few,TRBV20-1,CSARRSGDNEQFF,TGCAGTGCTAGGAGGTCCGGGGACAATGAGCAGTTCTTC
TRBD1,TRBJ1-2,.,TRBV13,CASSRDRAGYGYTF,TGTGCCAGCAGCCGAGACAGGGCGGGCTATGGCTACACCTTC
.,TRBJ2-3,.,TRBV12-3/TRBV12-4,CASSPDSLGDTDTQYF,TGTGCCAGCAGTCCGGACTCCCTCGGGGACACAGATACGCAGTATTTT
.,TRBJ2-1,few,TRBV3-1,CASSQSLTGEQFF,TGTGCCAGCAGCCAATCCCTCACGGGTGAGCAGTTCTTC
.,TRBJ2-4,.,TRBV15,CATGVGFIQYF,TGTGCCACCGGGGTGGGGTTTATTCAGTACTTC
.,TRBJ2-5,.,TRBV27,CASSPRAPYETQYF,TGTGCCAGCAGTCCAAGGGCCCCCTATGAGACCCAGTACTTC
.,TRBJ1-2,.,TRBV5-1,CASSLDRSNYGYTF,TGTGCCAGCAGCTTAGACAGGAGTAACTATGGCTACACCTTC
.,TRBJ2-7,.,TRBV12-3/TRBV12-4,CASKVDSSYEQYF,TGTGCCAGCAAGGTGGACAGCTCCTACGAGCAGTACTTC
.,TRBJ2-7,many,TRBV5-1,CASSEGSYSYEQYF,TGCGCCAGCAGCGAGGGTTCATACTCCTACGAGCAGTACTTC
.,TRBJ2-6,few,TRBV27,CASSHLNPGANVLTF,TGTGCCAGCAGCCACCTAAATCCTGGGGCCAACGTCCTGACTTTC
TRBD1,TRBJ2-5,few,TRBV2,CASKQTGQETQYF,TGTGCCAGCAAACAGACAGGGCAGGAGACCCAGTACTTC
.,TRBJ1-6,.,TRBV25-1,CASSAERQINSPLHF,TGTGCCAGCAGTGCCGAGCGACAGATTAATTCACCCCTCCACTTT
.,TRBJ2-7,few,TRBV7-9,CASSLSPVGGTSYEQYF,TGTGCCAGCAGCTTATCCCCGGTTGGGGGAACCTCCTACGAGCAGTACTTC
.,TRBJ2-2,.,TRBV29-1,CSAGTTGAGELFF,TGCAGCGCTGGGACTACAGGGGCCGGGGAGCTGTTTTTT
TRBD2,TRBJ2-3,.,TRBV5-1,CASSSLAGAGPDTQYF,TGCGCCAGCAGCTCGCTAGCGGGAGCAGGCCCAGATACGCAGTATTTT
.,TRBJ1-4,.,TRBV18,CASSPVVGPRSEKLFF,TGTGCCAGCTCACCAGTCGTGGGACCGCGATCGGAAAAACTGTTTTTT
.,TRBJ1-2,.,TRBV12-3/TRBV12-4,CASSRGLQYGYTF,TGTGCCAGCAGCCGGGGACTCCAGTATGGCTACACCTTC
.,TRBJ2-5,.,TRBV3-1,CASSLNSNQETQYF,TGTGCCAGCAGCCTCAACAGTAATCAAGAGACCCAGTACTTC